This T cell receptor beta chain was captured in a study of OX40 agonist ivuxolimab in advanced cancers. Study-level results: Clonal expansion by week 6 occurred in CD4+ and CD8+ blood T cells (at 0.1 to 3.0 mg/kg).

Germline CDR1 LGHNA, CDR2 YNFKEQ. The CDR3 has 14 residues. The V end was cut by 0 bases, the J end by 1 base, with 6 bases between. The table came from immunoSEQ multiplex PCR; TCRdb's copy has only in-frame clones and leaves some out. The data hold about 84,000 clones, with about 89% observed a single time. Note on this clone: Its antigen remains unknown.

Systemic immunosuppression or autoimmune disease history was grounds to exclude patients. This clonotype originated in an adult with an advanced solid tumor such as melanoma, head and neck, liver or kidney cancer. The material sequenced was CD4+ or CD8+ T cells sorted from blood, taken in a trial of the OX40 agonist ivuxolimab. The rearrangement uses TRBV4-2 and TRBJ1-1; the D is unclear. The CDR3 region is CASSQEDKNTEAFF. The CDR3, as DNA: TGTGCCAGCAGCCAAGAAGACAAGAACACTGAAGCTTTCTTT.